The present entry profiles one T cell receptor (beta chain) with its context. By flow cytometry, patients selected for sequencing had shown an expansion of CD8+CD57+ cells. The data derive from a study of CD8+CD57+ T cells in acquired aplastic anemia. Template material for TCR beta VDJ and CDR3 profiling consisted of genomic DNA. TCRdb used MiXCR to reprocess the reads, holding one entry per CDR3 protein. Of nearly 60,000 distinct CDR3 sequences in the sample, around 60% were seen once. The sequence came from a human donor with aplastic anemia. Sequenced sample: sorted CD4+, CD8+, or CD8+CD57+ T cells (not recorded which) from PBMCs.

The CDR3 nucleotides read TGTGCCAGCAGCCAATCCGGGACAGGGACCTACGAGCAGTACTTC. It is translated as CASSQSGTGTYEQYF. The V gene is TRBV2, the J gene TRBJ2-7; 9 bases match TRBD1. Per the germline V gene, CDR1 is SNHLY and CDR2 is FYNNEI. With V trimmed by 6 bases and J by 2 bases, 8 bases remained unmatched. CDR3 size: 15 residues.